This T cell receptor beta chain was sequenced during a study of PD-L1 blockade in urothelial cancer. Here immunoSEQ multiplex PCR was the method, and the copy in TCRdb shows in-frame clones only, minus some. The table has 70,000 or so clones, 85% to 90% seen once. Time point described: pretreatment peripheral blood. The receptor was derived from a man between 65 and 85 years old with urothelial cancer. Sample: PBMCs, taken around atezolizumab (anti-PD-L1) treatment.

The CDR3 is CASSLRSDTQYF. DNA of the CDR3: TGTGCCAGCAGCTTACGGTCAGATACGCAGTATTTT. The chain couples TRBV7-8 to TRBJ2-3; no clear D gene. CDR1 is SGHVS, CDR2 FQNEAQ, per germline. The CDR3 extends over 12 amino acids. Trimming shortened V by 2 bases and J by 4 bases, and 4 bases separated the two germline ends.